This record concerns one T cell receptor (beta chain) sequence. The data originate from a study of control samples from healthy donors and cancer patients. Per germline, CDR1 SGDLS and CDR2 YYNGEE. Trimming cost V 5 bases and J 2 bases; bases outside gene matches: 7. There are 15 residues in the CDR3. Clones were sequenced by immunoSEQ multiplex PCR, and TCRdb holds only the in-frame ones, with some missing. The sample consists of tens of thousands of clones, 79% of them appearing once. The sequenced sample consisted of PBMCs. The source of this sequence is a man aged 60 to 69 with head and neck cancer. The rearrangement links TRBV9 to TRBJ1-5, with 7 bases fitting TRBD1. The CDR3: CASSQGGSGNQPQHF. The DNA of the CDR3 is TGTGCCAGCAGTCAGGGGGGGAGCGGCAATCAGCCCCAGCATTTT.